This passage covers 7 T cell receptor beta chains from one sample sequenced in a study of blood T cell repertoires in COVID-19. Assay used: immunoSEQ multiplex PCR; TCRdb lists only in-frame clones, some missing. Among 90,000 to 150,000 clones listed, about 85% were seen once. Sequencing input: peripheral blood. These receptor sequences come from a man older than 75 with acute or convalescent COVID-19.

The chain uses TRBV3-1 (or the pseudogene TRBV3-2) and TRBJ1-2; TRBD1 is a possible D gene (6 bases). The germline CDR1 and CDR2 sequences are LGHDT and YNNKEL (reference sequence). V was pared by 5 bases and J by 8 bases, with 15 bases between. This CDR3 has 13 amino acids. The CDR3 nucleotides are TGTGCCAGCAGCGCAATACAGGGTTCGGGCTACACCTTC. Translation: CASSAIQGSGYTF.

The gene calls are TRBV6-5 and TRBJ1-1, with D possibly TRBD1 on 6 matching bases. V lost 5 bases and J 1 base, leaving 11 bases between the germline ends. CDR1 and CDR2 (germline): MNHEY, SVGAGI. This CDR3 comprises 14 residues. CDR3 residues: CASSTGFGNTEAFF. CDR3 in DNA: TGTGCCAGCAGTACAGGGTTCGGGAACACTGAAGCTTTCTTT.

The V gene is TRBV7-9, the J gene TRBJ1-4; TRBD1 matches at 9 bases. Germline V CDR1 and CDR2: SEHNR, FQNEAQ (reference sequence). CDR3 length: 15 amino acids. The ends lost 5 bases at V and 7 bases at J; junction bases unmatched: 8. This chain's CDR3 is CASSPRQGEGEKLFF. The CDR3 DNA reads TGTGCCAGCAGCCCACGACAGGGGGAGGGTGAAAAACTGTTTTTT.

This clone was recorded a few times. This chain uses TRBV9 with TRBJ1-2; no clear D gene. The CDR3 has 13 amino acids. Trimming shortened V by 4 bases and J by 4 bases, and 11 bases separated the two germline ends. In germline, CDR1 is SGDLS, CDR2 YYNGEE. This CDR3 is CASSKGGTYGYTF. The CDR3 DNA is TGTGCCAGCAGCAAAGGAGGAACCTATGGCTACACCTTC.

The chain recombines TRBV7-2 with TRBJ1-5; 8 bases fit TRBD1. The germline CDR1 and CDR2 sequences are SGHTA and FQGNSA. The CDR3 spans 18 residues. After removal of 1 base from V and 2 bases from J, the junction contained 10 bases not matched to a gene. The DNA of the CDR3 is TGTGCCAGCAGCTTAGGGGTCAGGGGGCCGTCGGGCAATCAGCCCCAGCATTTT. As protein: CASSLGVRGPSGNQPQHF.

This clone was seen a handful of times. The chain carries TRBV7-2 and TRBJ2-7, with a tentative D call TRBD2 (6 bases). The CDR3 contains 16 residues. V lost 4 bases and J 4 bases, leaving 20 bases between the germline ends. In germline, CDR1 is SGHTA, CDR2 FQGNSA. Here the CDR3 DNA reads TGTGCCAGCAGCTCCTCCTCCGGGACTGGAGGGTACGAGCAGTACTTC. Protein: CASSSSSGTGGYEQYF.

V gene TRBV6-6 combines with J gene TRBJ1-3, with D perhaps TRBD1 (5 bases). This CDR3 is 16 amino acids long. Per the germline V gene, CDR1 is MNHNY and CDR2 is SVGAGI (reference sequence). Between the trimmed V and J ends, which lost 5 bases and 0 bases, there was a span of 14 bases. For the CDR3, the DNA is TGTGCCAGCAGTCGAAGCGCGGGGACCTCTGGAAACACCATATATTTT. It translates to CASSRSAGTSGNTIYF.